This T cell receptor (beta chain) was retrieved from a study of tumor and adjacent non-tumor tissue in lung cancer. TCRbeta libraries were built with three rounds of nested PCR, modified from ARM-PCR. In TCRdb, the multiplex PCR reads were re-called with MiXCR into one record per CDR3 protein. This sample yields around 75,000 distinct CDR3 sequences, of which roughly 75% are seen a single time; around a quarter belongs to the top ten. A remark on this clonotype: This may come from a read error, since a much larger clone is one base off.

RNA was extracted from bulk tissue without any cell sorting. This non-tumor lung sample came from over 3 cm beyond the tumor edge. Chemotherapy-naive patients with new lung cancer underwent thoracic surgery in China, August–November 2014. The receptor comes from a woman between 50 and 59 years old with non-small cell lung cancer. Input material: distant non-tumor lung tissue.

CDR3 protein: CSARASGGHEQYF. In DNA form, the CDR3 reads TGCAGTGCTAGAGCTTCGGGAGGCCACGAGCAGTACTTC. The chain has TRBV20-1 and TRBJ2-7, with TRBD2 matching 7 bases. CDR3 length: 13 amino acids. Germline-derived CDR1 and CDR2 are DFQATT and SNEGSKA (reference sequence). V gave up 1 base and J gave up 5 bases; unmatched junction bases: 5.